Listed below are T cell receptor beta chains from one sample, sequenced in a study of blood T cell repertoires in COVID-19. Data came from immunoSEQ multiplex PCR; TCRdb stores just in-frame clones and leaves some out. The data show over 95,000 clones, around 79% seen once. The sample taken for sequencing was peripheral blood. The source of these receptors is a woman of 80 years or more with active or convalescent COVID-19. Each CDR3 is given with its conserved first and last residue. Fields, in order: D gene, V gene, J gene, clone size, CDR3 DNA, CDR3 protein. The D gene is left open where the match is weak. Expanded clones get a size class; other rows say once, few or many, or leave the size out.

d_gene: TRBD2
v_gene: TRBV28
j_gene: TRBJ2-1
abundance: .
CDR3nt: TGTGCCAGCAGTTTTTCTCTTGGGGGGGGGTACAATGAGCAGTTCTTC
CDR3aa: CASSFSLGGGYNEQFF

d_gene: .
v_gene: TRBV7-2
j_gene: TRBJ2-7
abundance: .
CDR3nt: TGTGCCAGCAGCTTGGACACAACCAAATCCTACGAGCAGTACTTC
CDR3aa: CASSLDTTKSYEQYF

d_gene: .
v_gene: TRBV19
j_gene: TRBJ1-3
abundance: .
CDR3nt: TGTGCCAGTATAAAAAGGGAGACGAGCTCTGGAAACACCATATATTTT
CDR3aa: CASIKRETSSGNTIYF

d_gene: TRBD1
v_gene: TRBV3-1/TRBV3-2
j_gene: TRBJ1-1
abundance: few
CDR3nt: TGTGCCAGCAGCCTCGAGGGGGCGGTGCCTGAAGCTTTCTTT
CDR3aa: CASSLEGAVPEAFF

d_gene: .
v_gene: TRBV2
j_gene: TRBJ1-2
abundance: .
CDR3nt: TGTGCCAGCAGTGCGCGATATGGCTACACCTTC
CDR3aa: CASSARYGYTF

d_gene: TRBD1
v_gene: TRBV6-2/TRBV6-3
j_gene: TRBJ2-5
abundance: large
CDR3nt: TGTGCCAGCAGTTACAGACAGGGGTACGAAGGGACCCAGTACTTC
CDR3aa: CASSYRQGYEGTQYF

d_gene: .
v_gene: TRBV10-3
j_gene: TRBJ1-3
abundance: .
CDR3nt: TGTGCCATCAGTGAGTCCGGAGGATCTGGAAACACCATATATTTT
CDR3aa: CAISESGGSGNTIYF

d_gene: .
v_gene: TRBV2
j_gene: TRBJ2-1
abundance: .
CDR3nt: TGTGCCAGCAGTGCCACGAGGGGGGGCAATGAGCAGTTCTTC
CDR3aa: CASSATRGGNEQFF

d_gene: TRBD2
v_gene: TRBV7-2
j_gene: TRBJ2-1
abundance: .
CDR3nt: TGTGCCAGCAGCTTAGGGCGGGAGGGCACTGAGCAGTTCTTC
CDR3aa: CASSLGREGTEQFF

d_gene: TRBD1
v_gene: TRBV27
j_gene: TRBJ2-7
abundance: .
CDR3nt: TGTGCCAGCAGGGAAGGGACAGGGGGTCCCCACGAGCAGTACTTC
CDR3aa: CASREGTGGPHEQYF

d_gene: .
v_gene: TRBV20-1
j_gene: TRBJ2-4
abundance: .
CDR3nt: TGCAGTGCTCGTGAACCGGGACTCCAACGAAACATTCAGTACTTC
CDR3aa: CSAREPGLQRNIQYF

d_gene: TRBD1
v_gene: TRBV3-1/TRBV3-2
j_gene: TRBJ1-6
abundance: .
CDR3nt: TGTGCCAGCAGCCTAGGACAGGAGCCCTATAATTCACCCCTCCACTTT
CDR3aa: CASSLGQEPYNSPLHF

d_gene: .
v_gene: TRBV29-1
j_gene: TRBJ1-3
abundance: few
CDR3nt: TGCGGAGGATCCGGGGGAGTTGGTTCTGGAAACACCATATATTTT
CDR3aa: CGGSGGVGSGNTIYF

d_gene: TRBD1
v_gene: TRBV23-1
j_gene: TRBJ1-1
abundance: .
CDR3nt: TGCGCCAGCAGTCAATGGGGGGGACAGGGAATTTGGAACACTGAAGCTTTCTTT
CDR3aa: CASSQWGGQGIWNTEAFF

d_gene: .
v_gene: TRBV29-1
j_gene: TRBJ2-6
abundance: .
CDR3nt: TGCAGCGCTCCTCTAGCTACTGGGGCCAACGTCCTGACTTTC
CDR3aa: CSAPLATGANVLTF

d_gene: TRBD1
v_gene: TRBV6-2/TRBV6-3
j_gene: TRBJ2-7
abundance: .
CDR3nt: TGTGCCAGCAGTTACACCGGGACAGGGGTCGAGCAGTACTTC
CDR3aa: CASSYTGTGVEQYF

d_gene: .
v_gene: TRBV11-2
j_gene: TRBJ2-1
abundance: few
CDR3nt: TGTGCCAGCAGCTTAGGGCCTAATGAGCAGTTCTTC
CDR3aa: CASSLGPNEQFF

d_gene: .
v_gene: TRBV28
j_gene: TRBJ2-7
abundance: .
CDR3nt: TGTGCCAGCAGGCCCAAAAGAGGGTTATACGAGCAGTACTTC
CDR3aa: CASRPKRGLYEQYF

d_gene: TRBD2
v_gene: TRBV19
j_gene: TRBJ2-7
abundance: .
CDR3nt: TGTGCCAGTAGCCTCCGAGTGGCAGGGCTTGGACGCGGGAGGCGGTACGAGCAGTACTTC
CDR3aa: CASSLRVAGLGRGRRYEQYF

d_gene: TRBD1
v_gene: TRBV27
j_gene: TRBJ2-1
abundance: once
CDR3nt: TGTGCCAGCAGTTTATCTCTCGCCGGGACAGGGTTTGTCAATGAGCAGTTCTTC
CDR3aa: CASSLSLAGTGFVNEQFF

d_gene: TRBD1
v_gene: TRBV7-8
j_gene: TRBJ2-6
abundance: .
CDR3nt: TGTGCCAGCAGCCCCGGGACAGGGACCATCAACTCTGGGGCCAACGTCCTGACTTTC
CDR3aa: CASSPGTGTINSGANVLTF

d_gene: TRBD2
v_gene: TRBV7-3
j_gene: TRBJ2-3
abundance: .
CDR3nt: TGTGCCAGCAGCCCGGGACTAGCATCAGATACGCAGTATTTT
CDR3aa: CASSPGLASDTQYF

d_gene: TRBD1
v_gene: TRBV27
j_gene: TRBJ2-1
abundance: .
CDR3nt: TGTGCCAGCAGTTTATTACAGGGGAATGAGCAGTTCTTC
CDR3aa: CASSLLQGNEQFF

d_gene: TRBD1
v_gene: TRBV6-5
j_gene: TRBJ1-1
abundance: few
CDR3nt: TGTGCCAGCAGATTACGGGACAGAAACACTGAAGCTTTCTTT
CDR3aa: CASRLRDRNTEAFF

d_gene: .
v_gene: TRBV24-1
j_gene: TRBJ2-2
abundance: .
CDR3nt: TGTGCCACCAGGAGGGAGGGGGCCGGGGAGCTGTTTTTT
CDR3aa: CATRREGAGELFF

d_gene: .
v_gene: TRBV7-2
j_gene: TRBJ2-2
abundance: .
CDR3nt: TGTGCCAGCAGCAAGTTGACCGAGGCTACCGGGGAGCTGTTTTTT
CDR3aa: CASSKLTEATGELFF

d_gene: TRBD2
v_gene: TRBV7-2
j_gene: TRBJ2-1
abundance: .
CDR3nt: TGTGCCAGCAGCTTAGAACTAGCGGGAGCCTATGAGCAGTTCTTC
CDR3aa: CASSLELAGAYEQFF

d_gene: TRBD2
v_gene: TRBV6-5
j_gene: TRBJ2-2
abundance: .
CDR3nt: TGTGCCAGCAGTTTAGCGGGAGGGTTCACCGGGGAGCTGTTTTTT
CDR3aa: CASSLAGGFTGELFF

d_gene: TRBD1
v_gene: TRBV4-1
j_gene: TRBJ2-7
abundance: .
CDR3nt: TGCGCCAGCAGCCCTCACCGGGACAGTTACCCCTACGAGCAGTACTTC
CDR3aa: CASSPHRDSYPYEQYF

d_gene: .
v_gene: TRBV19
j_gene: TRBJ2-1
abundance: .
CDR3nt: TGTGCCAGTAGTAGCTTGGGGGGGCTAACTATCAATGAGCAGTTCTTC
CDR3aa: CASSSLGGLTINEQFF

d_gene: TRBD1
v_gene: TRBV5-1
j_gene: TRBJ2-4
abundance: .
CDR3nt: TGTGCCAGCAGCTTGGAAACGGGACAGTACAACATTCAGTACTTC
CDR3aa: CASSLETGQYNIQYF

d_gene: .
v_gene: TRBV6-5
j_gene: TRBJ1-3
abundance: .
CDR3nt: TGTGCCGGCAGGGCCCACAGTGGAAACACCATATATTTT
CDR3aa: CAGRAHSGNTIYF

d_gene: .
v_gene: TRBV10-3
j_gene: TRBJ2-2
abundance: .
CDR3nt: TGTGCCATCAGGGAGACTAGGGACACCGGGGAGCTGTTTTTT
CDR3aa: CAIRETRDTGELFF

d_gene: .
v_gene: TRBV27
j_gene: TRBJ2-3
abundance: once
CDR3nt: TGTGCCAGCAGTTCAGGGTCTAGCACAGATACGCAGTATTTT
CDR3aa: CASSSGSSTDTQYF

d_gene: .
v_gene: TRBV7-3
j_gene: TRBJ2-1
abundance: few
CDR3nt: TGTGCCAGCAGCCAGGGGCGGAGCTCCTACAATGAGCAGTTCTTC
CDR3aa: CASSQGRSSYNEQFF

d_gene: .
v_gene: TRBV7-2
j_gene: TRBJ2-3
abundance: .
CDR3nt: TGTGCCAGCAGCTTAGTAAGCGGGAGCACAGATACGCAGTATTTT
CDR3aa: CASSLVSGSTDTQYF

d_gene: .
v_gene: TRBV23-1
j_gene: TRBJ1-5
abundance: .
CDR3nt: TGCGCCAGCGACTTTCGACAGCTCAATCAGCCCCAGCATTTT
CDR3aa: CASDFRQLNQPQHF

d_gene: .
v_gene: TRBV21-1
j_gene: TRBJ2-5
abundance: few
CDR3nt: TGTGCCAGCAGCAAACCTCGCCGGACAGGAGTTTTTTCGTACCAAGAGACCCAGTACTTC
CDR3aa: CASSKPRRTGVFSYQETQYF

d_gene: TRBD1
v_gene: TRBV11-3
j_gene: TRBJ2-6
abundance: .
CDR3nt: TGTGCCAGCAGCACCGGACAGGCTGGGGCCAACGTCCTGACTTTC
CDR3aa: CASSTGQAGANVLTF

d_gene: TRBD2
v_gene: TRBV7-9
j_gene: TRBJ2-1
abundance: .
CDR3nt: TGTGCCAGCAGCTTAGCCGGGGGGAATGGGGAAAAGTTCTTC
CDR3aa: CASSLAGGNGEKFF

d_gene: .
v_gene: TRBV5-4
j_gene: TRBJ1-1
abundance: .
CDR3nt: TGTGCCAGCAGCTTGAGATCCGGTCGGCAGGGCACTGAAGCTTTCTTT
CDR3aa: CASSLRSGRQGTEAFF

d_gene: .
v_gene: TRBV6-5
j_gene: TRBJ1-3
abundance: .
CDR3nt: TGTGCCAGCAGTTACTCGGCCCAGGGGTATGGAAACACCATATATTTT
CDR3aa: CASSYSAQGYGNTIYF

d_gene: .
v_gene: TRBV12-1
j_gene: TRBJ2-1
abundance: .
CDR3nt: TGTGCCAGCAGCTGGGGACTAGCGGGAGACAATGAGCAGTTCTTC
CDR3aa: CASSWGLAGDNEQFF

d_gene: TRBD1
v_gene: TRBV5-1
j_gene: TRBJ2-6
abundance: .
CDR3nt: TGCGCCAGCAGCTTAACAGGGGTAGTAGCCAACGTCCTGACTTTC
CDR3aa: CASSLTGVVANVLTF

d_gene: .
v_gene: TRBV6-2/TRBV6-3
j_gene: TRBJ2-7
abundance: few
CDR3nt: TGTGCCAGCAGTACTTGGGACACTGGAGCCTACGAGCAGTACTTC
CDR3aa: CASSTWDTGAYEQYF

d_gene: .
v_gene: TRBV5-6
j_gene: TRBJ2-3
abundance: .
CDR3nt: TGTGCCAGCCTCTGGCTAGCCTTCACAGATACGCAGTATTTT
CDR3aa: CASLWLAFTDTQYF

d_gene: TRBD1
v_gene: TRBV6-5
j_gene: TRBJ1-5
abundance: .
CDR3nt: TGTGCCAGCAGCCCAGGGGGCAGAGGGTTGCAGGCCCAGCATTTT
CDR3aa: CASSPGGRGLQAQHF

d_gene: .
v_gene: TRBV30
j_gene: TRBJ1-1
abundance: .
CDR3nt: TGTGCCTGGAGGGTTGTGGGGAGTACTGAAGCTTTCTTT
CDR3aa: CAWRVVGSTEAFF

d_gene: TRBD1
v_gene: TRBV9
j_gene: TRBJ1-3
abundance: once
CDR3nt: TGTGCCAGCAGCCCGCGGACAGGGGGAAACACCATATATTTT
CDR3aa: CASSPRTGGNTIYF

d_gene: .
v_gene: TRBV4-3
j_gene: TRBJ1-2
abundance: once
CDR3nt: TGCGCCAGCAGCCAAGATTTGGGGCACAGGATAAGTGGCTACACCTTC
CDR3aa: CASSQDLGHRISGYTF

d_gene: TRBD2
v_gene: TRBV5-6
j_gene: TRBJ2-7
abundance: once
CDR3nt: TGTGCCAGCAGCTTCCTCGCGGGAGGAATCTACGAGCAGTACTTC
CDR3aa: CASSFLAGGIYEQYF

d_gene: .
v_gene: TRBV10-3
j_gene: TRBJ2-5
abundance: few
CDR3nt: TGTGCCATCAGTGAGTCGATCCCAGGGTCAATCCAAGAGACCCAGTACTTC
CDR3aa: CAISESIPGSIQETQYF

d_gene: .
v_gene: TRBV2
j_gene: TRBJ2-5
abundance: .
CDR3nt: TGTGCCAGCAACGAGTTTTCATCAGAGACCCAGTACTTC
CDR3aa: CASNEFSSETQYF

d_gene: .
v_gene: TRBV7-9
j_gene: TRBJ2-7
abundance: .
CDR3nt: TGTGCCAGCAGCGCGACTAGTTCCTACGAGCAGTACTTC
CDR3aa: CASSATSSYEQYF

d_gene: .
v_gene: TRBV27
j_gene: TRBJ2-7
abundance: .
CDR3nt: TGTGCCAGCAGTTTATCGGTCGGGGGCTACGAGCAGTACTTC
CDR3aa: CASSLSVGGYEQYF

d_gene: .
v_gene: TRBV10-3
j_gene: TRBJ2-5
abundance: .
CDR3nt: TGTGCCATCAGTGGGGGCGACGGGGAGACCCAGTACTTC
CDR3aa: CAISGGDGETQYF

d_gene: TRBD1
v_gene: TRBV24-1
j_gene: TRBJ2-3
abundance: .
CDR3nt: TGTGCCACCAGTGATTTCGGGCTCAGGGGGCTTAGCACAGATACGCAGTATTTT
CDR3aa: CATSDFGLRGLSTDTQYF

d_gene: .
v_gene: TRBV30
j_gene: TRBJ1-6
abundance: few
CDR3nt: TGTGCCTGGAGTTACCATCCCCGCACAGCCGGCCGCAATTCACCCCTCCACTTT
CDR3aa: CAWSYHPRTAGRNSPLHF